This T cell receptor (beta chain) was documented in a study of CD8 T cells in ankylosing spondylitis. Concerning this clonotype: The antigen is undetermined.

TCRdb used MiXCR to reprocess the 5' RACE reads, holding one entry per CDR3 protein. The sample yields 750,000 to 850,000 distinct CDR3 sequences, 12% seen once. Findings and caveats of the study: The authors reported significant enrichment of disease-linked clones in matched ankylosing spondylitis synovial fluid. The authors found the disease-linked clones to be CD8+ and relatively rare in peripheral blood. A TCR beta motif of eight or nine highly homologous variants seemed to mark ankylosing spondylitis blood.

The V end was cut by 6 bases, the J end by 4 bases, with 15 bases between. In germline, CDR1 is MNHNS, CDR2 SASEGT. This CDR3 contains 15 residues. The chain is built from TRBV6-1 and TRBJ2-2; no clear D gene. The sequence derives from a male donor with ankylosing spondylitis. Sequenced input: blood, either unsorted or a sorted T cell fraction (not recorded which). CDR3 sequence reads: CASRILGTGTGELFF. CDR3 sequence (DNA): TGTGCCAGCAGGATTTTAGGAACGGGCACCGGGGAGCTGTTTTTT.